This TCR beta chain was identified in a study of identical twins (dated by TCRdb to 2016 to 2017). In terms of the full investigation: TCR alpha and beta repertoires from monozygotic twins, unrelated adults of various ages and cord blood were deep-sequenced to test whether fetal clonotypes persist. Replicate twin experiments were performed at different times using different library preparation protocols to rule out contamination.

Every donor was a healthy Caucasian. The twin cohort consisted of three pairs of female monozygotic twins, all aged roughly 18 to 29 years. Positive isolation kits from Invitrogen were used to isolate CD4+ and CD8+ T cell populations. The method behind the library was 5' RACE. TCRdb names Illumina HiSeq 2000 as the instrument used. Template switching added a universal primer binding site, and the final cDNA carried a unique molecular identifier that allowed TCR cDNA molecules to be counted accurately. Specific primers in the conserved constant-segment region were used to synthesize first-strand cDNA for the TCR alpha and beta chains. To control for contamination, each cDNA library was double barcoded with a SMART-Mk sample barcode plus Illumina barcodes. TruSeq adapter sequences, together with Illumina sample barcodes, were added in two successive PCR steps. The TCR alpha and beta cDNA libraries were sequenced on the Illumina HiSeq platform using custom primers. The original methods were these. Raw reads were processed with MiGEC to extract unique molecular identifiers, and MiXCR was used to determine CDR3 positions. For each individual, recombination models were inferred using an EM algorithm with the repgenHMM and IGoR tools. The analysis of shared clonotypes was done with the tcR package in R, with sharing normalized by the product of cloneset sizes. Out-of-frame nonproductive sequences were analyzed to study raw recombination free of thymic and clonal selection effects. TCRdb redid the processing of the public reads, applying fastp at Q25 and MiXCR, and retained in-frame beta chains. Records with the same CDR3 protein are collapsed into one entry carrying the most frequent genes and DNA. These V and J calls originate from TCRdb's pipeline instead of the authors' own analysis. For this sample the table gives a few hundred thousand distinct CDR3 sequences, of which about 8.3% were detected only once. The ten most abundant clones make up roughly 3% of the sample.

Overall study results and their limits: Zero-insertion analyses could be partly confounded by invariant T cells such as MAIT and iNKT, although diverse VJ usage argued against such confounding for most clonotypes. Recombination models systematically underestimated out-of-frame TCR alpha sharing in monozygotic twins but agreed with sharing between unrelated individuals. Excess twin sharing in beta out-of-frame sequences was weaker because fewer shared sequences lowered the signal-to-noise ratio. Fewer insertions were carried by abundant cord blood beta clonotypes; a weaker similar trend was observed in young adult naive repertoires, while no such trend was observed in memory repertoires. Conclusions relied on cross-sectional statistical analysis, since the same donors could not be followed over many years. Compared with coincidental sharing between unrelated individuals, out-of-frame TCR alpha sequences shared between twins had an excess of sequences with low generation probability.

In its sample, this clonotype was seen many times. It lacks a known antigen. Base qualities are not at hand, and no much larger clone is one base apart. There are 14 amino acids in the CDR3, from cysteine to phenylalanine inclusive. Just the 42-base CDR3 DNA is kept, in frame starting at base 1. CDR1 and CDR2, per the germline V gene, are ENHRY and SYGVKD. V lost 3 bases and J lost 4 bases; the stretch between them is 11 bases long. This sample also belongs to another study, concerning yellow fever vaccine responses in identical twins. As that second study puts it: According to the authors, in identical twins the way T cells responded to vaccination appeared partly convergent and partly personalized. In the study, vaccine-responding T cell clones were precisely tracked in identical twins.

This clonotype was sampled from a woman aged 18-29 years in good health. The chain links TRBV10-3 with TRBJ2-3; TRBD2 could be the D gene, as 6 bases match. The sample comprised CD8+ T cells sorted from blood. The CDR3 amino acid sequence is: CAISESAGPDTQYF. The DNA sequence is TGTGCCATCAGTGAATCGGCGGGACCAGATACGCAGTATTTT.